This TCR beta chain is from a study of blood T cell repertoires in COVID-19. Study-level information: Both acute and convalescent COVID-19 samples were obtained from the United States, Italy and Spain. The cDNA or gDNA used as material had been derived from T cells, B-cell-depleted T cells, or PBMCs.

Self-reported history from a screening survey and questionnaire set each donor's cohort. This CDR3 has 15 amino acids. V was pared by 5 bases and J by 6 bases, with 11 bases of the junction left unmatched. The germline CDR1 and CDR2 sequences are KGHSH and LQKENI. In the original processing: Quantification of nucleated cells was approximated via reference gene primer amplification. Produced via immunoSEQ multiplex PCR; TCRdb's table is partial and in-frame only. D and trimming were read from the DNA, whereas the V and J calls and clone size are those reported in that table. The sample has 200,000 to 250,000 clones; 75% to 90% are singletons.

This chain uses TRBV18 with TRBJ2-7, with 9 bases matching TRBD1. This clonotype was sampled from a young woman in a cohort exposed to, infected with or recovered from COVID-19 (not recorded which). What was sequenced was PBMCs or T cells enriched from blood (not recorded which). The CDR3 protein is CASSSRDREYGEQYF. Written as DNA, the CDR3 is TGTGCCAGCTCATCCCGGGACAGGGAATACGGCGAGCAGTACTTC.